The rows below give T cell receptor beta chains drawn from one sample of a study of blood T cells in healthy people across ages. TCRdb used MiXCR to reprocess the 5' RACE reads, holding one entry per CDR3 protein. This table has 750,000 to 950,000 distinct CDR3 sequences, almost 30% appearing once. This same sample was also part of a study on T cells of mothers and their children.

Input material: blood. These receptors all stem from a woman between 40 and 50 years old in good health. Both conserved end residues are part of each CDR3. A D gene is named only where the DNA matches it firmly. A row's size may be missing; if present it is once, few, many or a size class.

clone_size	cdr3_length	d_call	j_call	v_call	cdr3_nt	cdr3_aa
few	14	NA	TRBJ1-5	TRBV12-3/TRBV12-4	TGTGCCAGCACCCCCCAGTATAGCAATCAGCCCCAGCATTTT	CASTPQYSNQPQHF
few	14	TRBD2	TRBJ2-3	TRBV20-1	TGCAGTGCTAGAGATCTGGCGGGGGGGCCCCTCGGGTATTTT	CSARDLAGGPLGYF
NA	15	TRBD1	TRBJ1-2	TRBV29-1	TGCAGCGTACAAAACCGGGACAGGGGTTTTCTTGGCTACACCTTC	CSVQNRDRGFLGYTF
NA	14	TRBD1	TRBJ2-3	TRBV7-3	TGTGCCAGCAGCCAGAGACAGGGATTAGATACGCAGTATTTT	CASSQRQGLDTQYF
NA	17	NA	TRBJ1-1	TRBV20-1	TGCAGTGTCGGGACGGGACGCAGTTTCTACATGAACACTGAAGCTTTCTTT	CSVGTGRSFYMNTEAFF
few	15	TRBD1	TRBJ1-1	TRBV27	TGTGCCAGCAGTTTAGGGACAGGGCCGTTCACTGAAGCTTTCTTT	CASSLGTGPFTEAFF
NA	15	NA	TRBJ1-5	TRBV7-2	TGTGCCAGCAGCTTAGGGGTGACAGCTAATCAGCCCCAGCATTTT	CASSLGVTANQPQHF
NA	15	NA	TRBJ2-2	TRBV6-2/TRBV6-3	TGTGCCAGCAGTTTGGGGGGGGCGGACACCGGGGAGCTGTTTTTT	CASSLGGADTGELFF
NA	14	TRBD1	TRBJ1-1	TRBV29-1	TGCAGCGTTACGGACAGGGGAGCGCGGACTGAAGCTTTCTTT	CSVTDRGARTEAFF
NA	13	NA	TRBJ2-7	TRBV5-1	TGCGCCAGCAGCTTTGACGTTTCTTACGAGCAGTACTTC	CASSFDVSYEQYF
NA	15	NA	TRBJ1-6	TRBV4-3	TGCGCCAGCAGCCAAGTAAAGGGGATGAGTTCACCCCTCCACTTT	CASSQVKGMSSPLHF
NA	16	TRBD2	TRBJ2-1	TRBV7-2	TGTGCCAGCAGCCCCCAGGGCGGGGGGGGCTACAATGAGCAGTTCTTC	CASSPQGGGGYNEQFF
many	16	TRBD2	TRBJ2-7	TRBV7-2	TGTGCCAGCAGCTTAGGTAGCGGGGTCAGCTCCTACGAGCAGTACTTC	CASSLGSGVSSYEQYF
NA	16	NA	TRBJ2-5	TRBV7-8	TGTGCCAGCAGCGATAAATGGGGGGCCTCCCTCAATGAGCAGTACTTC	CASSDKWGASLNEQYF
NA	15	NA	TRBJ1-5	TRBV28	TGTGCCAGCAGATATTCGGACAGAAGCAATCAGCCCCAGCATTTT	CASRYSDRSNQPQHF
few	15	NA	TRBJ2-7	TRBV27	TGTGCCAGCAGTTTATCAGCAGGGCTCGGCTACGAGCAGTACTTC	CASSLSAGLGYEQYF
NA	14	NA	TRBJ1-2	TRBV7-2	TGTGCCAGCAGCCCGGGTCTCCAAAGCGGTGGCTACACCTTC	CASSPGLQSGGYTF
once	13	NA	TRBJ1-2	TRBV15	TGTGCCACCGGCAGAGCCGAAGTCTATGGCTACACCTTC	CATGRAEVYGYTF
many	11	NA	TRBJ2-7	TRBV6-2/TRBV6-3	TGTGCCAGCAGTCGTGACGACGAGCAGTACTTC	CASSRDDEQYF
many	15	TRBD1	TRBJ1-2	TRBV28	TGTGCCAGCACCCGCCGGACAGGGGGGGACTATGGCTACACCTTC	CASTRRTGGDYGYTF
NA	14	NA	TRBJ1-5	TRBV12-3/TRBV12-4	TGTGCCAGCAGTTTTTTTCATAGCAATCAGCCCCAGCATTTT	CASSFFHSNQPQHF
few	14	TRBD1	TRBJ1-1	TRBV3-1	TGTGCCAGCAGCCCAACAGGGGAAGGGACTGAAGCTTTCTTT	CASSPTGEGTEAFF
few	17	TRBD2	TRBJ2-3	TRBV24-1	TGTGCCACCAGTGACCCAGGACTAGCGGGGAGCACAGATACGCAGTATTTT	CATSDPGLAGSTDTQYF
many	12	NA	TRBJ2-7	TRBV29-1	TGCAGCGTTGGAGGGACTCCCTACGAGCAGTACTTC	CSVGGTPYEQYF
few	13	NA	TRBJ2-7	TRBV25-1	TGTGCCAGCAGTGCCGGGCGATCCTACGAGCAGTACTTC	CASSAGRSYEQYF
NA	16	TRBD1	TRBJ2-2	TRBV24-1	TGTGCCGCCAGTGATGCGGGACAGGGTAACACCGGGGAGCTGTTTTTT	CAASDAGQGNTGELFF
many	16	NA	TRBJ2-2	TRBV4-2	TGTGCCAGCAGCCAACCCCTACGCGGAAACACCGGGGAGCTGTTTTTT	CASSQPLRGNTGELFF
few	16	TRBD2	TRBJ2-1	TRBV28	TGTGCCAGCAGTTTGCCAGGCGGGGGGATTTACAATGAGCAGTTCTTC	CASSLPGGGIYNEQFF
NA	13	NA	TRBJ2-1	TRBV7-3	TGTGCCAGCAGCTTAATGGGGACCACTGAGCAGTTCTTC	CASSLMGTTEQFF
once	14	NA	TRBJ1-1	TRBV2	TGTGCCAGCAGTGATATTAGGGGGAACACTGAAGCTTTCTTT	CASSDIRGNTEAFF
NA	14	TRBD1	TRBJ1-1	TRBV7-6	TGTGCCAGCAGCTTGGGACAGGGGGTCTCTGAAGCTTTCTTT	CASSLGQGVSEAFF
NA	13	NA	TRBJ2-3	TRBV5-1	TGCGCCAGCAGTAGAGGGGACGCAGATACGCAGTATTTT	CASSRGDADTQYF
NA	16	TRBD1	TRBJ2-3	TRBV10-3	TGTGCCATCAGCTCCCTCGGACAGGGGGGCACAGATACGCAGTATTTT	CAISSLGQGGTDTQYF
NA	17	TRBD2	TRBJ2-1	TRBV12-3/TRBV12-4	TGTGCCAGCAGTCTTTTCGTCGGACTAGCGGGGACTAATGAGCAGTTCTTC	CASSLFVGLAGTNEQFF
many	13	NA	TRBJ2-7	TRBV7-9	TGTGCCAGCAGCCCGACAGAGAACTACGAGCAGTACTTC	CASSPTENYEQYF
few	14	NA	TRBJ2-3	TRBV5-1	TGCGCCACGACACCGGGCTCCCCCCAAGATACGCAGTATTTT	CATTPGSPQDTQYF
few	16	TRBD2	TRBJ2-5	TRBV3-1	TGTGCCAGCAGCCAAGAGGGCGGGGGGGACCAAGAGACCCAGTACTTC	CASSQEGGGDQETQYF
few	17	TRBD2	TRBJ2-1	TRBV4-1	TGCGCCAGCAGCCAGAGCCCCCCCGGGGGGTGGGTAGGTGAGCAGTTCTTC	CASSQSPPGGWVGEQFF
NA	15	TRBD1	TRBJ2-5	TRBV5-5	TGTGCCAGCAGCCCCGTTCCAGGGACAGAAGAGACCCAGTACTTC	CASSPVPGTEETQYF
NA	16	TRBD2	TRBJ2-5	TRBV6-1	TGTGCCAGCAGTGGTCTAGCGGGGGGGTCACAAGGGACCCAGTACTTC	CASSGLAGGSQGTQYF
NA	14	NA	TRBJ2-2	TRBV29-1	TGCAGCGTATCAGGGTTTAGGACGTCCGGGGAGCTGTTTTTT	CSVSGFRTSGELFF
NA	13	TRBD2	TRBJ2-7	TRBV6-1	TGTGCCAGCAGGATAACGGGGGGACCCGAGCAGTACTTC	CASRITGGPEQYF
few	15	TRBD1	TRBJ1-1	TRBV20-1	TGCAGTGCTAGAGAGAGGACAGGTTCTAGGGCTGAAGCTTTCTTT	CSARERTGSRAEAFF
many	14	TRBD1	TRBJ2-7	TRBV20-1	TGCAGTGCTGATCCGGGACAGGTTACCTACGAGCAGTACTTC	CSADPGQVTYEQYF
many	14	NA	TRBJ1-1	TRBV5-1	TGCGCCAGCAGCGGGAGGACTGGGACCACTGAAGCTTTCTTT	CASSGRTGTTEAFF
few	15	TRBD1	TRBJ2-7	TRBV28	TGTGCCAGCAGTATAATCGACAGGGGAGCCTACGAGCAGTACTTC	CASSIIDRGAYEQYF
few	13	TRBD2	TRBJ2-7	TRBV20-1	TGCAGTGCCCCCGGGGAGGGTTTCCACGAGCAGTACTTC	CSAPGEGFHEQYF
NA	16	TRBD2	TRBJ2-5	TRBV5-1	TGCGCCAGCAGCCGCAAAATAAGCGGGGGGGACGAGACCCAGTACTTC	CASSRKISGGDETQYF
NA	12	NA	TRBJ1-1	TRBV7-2	TGTGCCACCGGCCTTTGGGGCACTGAAGCTTTCTTT	CATGLWGTEAFF
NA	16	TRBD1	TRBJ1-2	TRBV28	TGTGCCAGCAGTTTGTTCGGACAGGGCCGTAACTATGGCTACACCTTC	CASSLFGQGRNYGYTF